The 25 T cell receptor beta chains below were found in one sample sequenced in a study of identical twins. TCRdb passed the 5' RACE reads through MiXCR, listing each CDR3 protein once. Here the sample spans a few hundred thousand distinct CDR3 sequences, roughly 10% being singletons. The sample was also reused in another study, on yellow fever vaccine responses in identical twins.

The sequenced sample was CD8+ T cells sorted from blood. The origin of the receptors is a woman aged 18-29 years in good health.

This clonotype was detected many times. The chain has TRBV12-3 or TRBV12-4 and TRBJ2-2; TRBD1 agrees at 7 bases. The CDR3 is 14 amino acids. Unmatched junction bases numbered 5, after V lost 6 bases and J lost 4 bases. The CDR3 reads CASRGTDSTGELFF. The CDR3 DNA reads TGTGCCAGCAGGGGGACAGATAGCACCGGGGAGCTGTTTTTT.

There are many counts of this clonotype. The genes are TRBV6-1 and TRBJ1-1; D is possibly TRBD1 (6 bases). Trimming removed 4 bases at V and 1 base at J, with 10 bases between. The CDR3 runs to 14 residues. The germline gives CDR1 MNHNS, CDR2 SASEGT. The DNA of the CDR3 is TGTGCCAGCAGTGTACAGGGAACGAACACTGAAGCTTTCTTT. Translating it yields CASSVQGTNTEAFF.

The V call is TRBV27, the J call TRBJ2-3; 9 bases are shared with TRBD2. This CDR3 is 16 amino acids long. The trim removed 1 base at V and 5 bases at J, leaving 7 bases unmatched. The V gene's germline CDR1 is MNHEY and CDR2 SMNVEV (reference sequence). The CDR3 nucleotides are TGTGCCAGCAGTTTATTTGCGGGAGGGCGGGAAGATACGCAGTATTTT. Residues: CASSLFAGGREDTQYF.

This clonotype appeared a few times. The rearrangement joins TRBV29-1 to TRBJ2-3; 8 bases are shared with TRBD2. CDR1 SQVTM and CDR2 ANQGSEA come from the germline V gene. Trimming cost V 4 bases and J 1 base; bases outside gene matches: 16. The CDR3 has 18 amino acids. The CDR3 sequence: CSVGGLVGGAFGTDTQYF. The CDR3 coding sequence is TGCAGCGTTGGGGGGCTCGTCGGGGGGGCCTTTGGCACAGATACGCAGTATTTT.

The chain combines TRBV20-1 with TRBJ2-2; TRBD2 matches 10 bases. The CDR3 is made up of 16 amino acids. Unmatched junction bases numbered 11, after V lost 4 bases and J lost 6 bases. Germline CDR1 reads DFQATT; CDR2 reads SNEGSKA (reference sequence). The CDR3 nucleotides read TGCAGTGCTAAGTTGTCTAGCGGGAGATATCCCGGGGAGCTGTTTTTT. Protein sequence: CSAKLSSGRYPGELFF.

This chain links TRBV5-1 with TRBJ1-6, with 8 positions matching TRBD1. Germline V gene data show CDR1 as SGHRS and CDR2 as YFSETQ. Trimming cost V 4 bases and J 14 bases; bases outside gene matches: 8. This CDR3 comprises 13 residues. For the CDR3, the DNA is TGCGCCAGCAGCGACGGACAGGGTTGGACCCTCCACTTT. It encodes CASSDGQGWTLHF. The variable domain in full, with the rest retrieved from reference TRBV5-1 and TRBJ1-6, is KAGVTQTPRYLIKTRGQQVTLSCSPISGHRSVSWYQQTPGQGLQFLFEYFSETQRNKGNFPGRFSGRQFSNSRSEMNVSTLELGDSALYLCASSDGQGWTLHFGNGTRLTVT.

This clonotype was observed at least ten times. This chain joins TRBV7-9 and TRBJ2-7; D is perhaps TRBD2 (5 bases). CDR1 SEHNR and CDR2 FQNEAQ come from the germline V gene (reference sequence). The germline V and J ends were trimmed by 4 bases and 0 bases, with 19 bases remaining between them. The CDR3 loop spans 17 amino acids. This chain's CDR3 is CASSSPSSGVLSYEQYF. For the CDR3, the DNA is TGTGCCAGCAGCTCCCCCTCTTCCGGGGTACTCTCCTACGAGCAGTACTTC.

This clonotype was picked up many times. This chain uses TRBV20-1 with TRBJ2-7; D unclear. The CDR3 extends over 12 amino acids. Germline CDR1 is DFQATT and CDR2 is SNEGSKA (reference sequence). V lost 4 bases and J lost 2, with 9 bases in between. The CDR3 sequence is CSANYITYEQYF. CDR3 sequence (DNA): TGCAGTGCTAACTACATAACCTACGAGCAGTACTTC.

This chain connects TRBV11-2 to TRBJ2-3; 10 bases map to TRBD2. Germline values: CDR1 SGHAT, CDR2 FQNNGV. The CDR3 runs 18 residues. V was clipped by 5 bases and J by 2 bases; unmatched bases: 13. DNA of the CDR3: TGTGCCAGCAGCCTAAGTGGACTAGCGGAGCTTCTCACAGATACGCAGTATTTT. It specifies CASSLSGLAELLTDTQYF.

This sequence joins TRBV5-1 and TRBJ1-6; D is uncertain. In germline, CDR1 is SGHRS, CDR2 YFSETQ. V dropped 3 bases and J dropped 0 bases, with 13 bases sitting between them. The CDR3 is 17 amino acids. The CDR3 sequence: CASSSGPPSSYNSPLHF. The DNA for the CDR3 is TGCGCCAGCAGCTCCGGACCGCCGAGCTCCTATAATTCACCCCTCCACTTT.

Ten or more counts support this clonotype. This rearrangement joins TRBV9 to TRBJ2-7; no definite D call. CDR3 length: 14 amino acids. The germline CDR1 and CDR2 sequences are SGDLS and YYNGEE. V gave up 0 bases and J gave up 3 bases, with 10 bases separating them. CDR3 DNA sequence: TGTGCCAGCAGCGTAGGAAACTCCGGCTACGAGCAGTACTTC. Its translation is CASSVGNSGYEQYF. The full variable domain, in which reference TRBV9 and TRBJ2-7 provide the parts outside the CDR3, is DSGVTQTPKHLITATGQRVTLRCSPRSGDLSVYWYQQSLDQGLQFLIQYYNGEERAKGNILERFSAQQFPDLHSELNLSSLELGDSALYFCASSVGNSGYEQYFGPGTRLTVT.

This clonotype was counted many times. The chain combines TRBV29-1 with TRBJ2-2, with TRBD1 as a possible D gene (5 bases). V lost 6 bases and J lost 0, with 14 bases in between. This CDR3 contains 15 residues. The germline V gene encodes CDR1 SQVTM and CDR2 ANQGSEA. CDR3 in amino acids: CSVESGSSNTGELFF. The CDR3 coding sequence is TGCAGCGTAGAATCAGGGTCCTCGAACACCGGGGAGCTGTTTTTT.

Only a few counts were recorded for this clonotype. The V call is TRBV5-6, the J call TRBJ2-5; 12 bases agree with TRBD2. The ends lost 4 bases at V and 0 bases at J; junction bases unmatched: 7. This CDR3 is built from 17 residues. Per the germline V gene, CDR1 is SGHDT and CDR2 is YYEEEE. CDR3 loop: CASSPRTSGAHQETQYF. The CDR3 bases are TGTGCCAGCAGCCCCCGGACTAGCGGGGCGCACCAAGAGACCCAGTACTTC. Drawing the rest from reference TRBV5-6 and TRBJ2-5, the complete variable domain is DAGVTQSPTHLIKTRGQQVTLRCSPKSGHDTVSWYQQALGQGPQFIFQYYEEEERQRGNFPDRFSGHQFPNYSSELNVNALLLGDSALYLCASSPRTSGAHQETQYFGPGTRLLVL.

The sample holds a few counts of this clonotype. The rearrangement uses TRBV7-2 and TRBJ2-7, with a possible D match to TRBD1 (6 bases). Trimming left V 1 base short and J 5 bases short, with 15 bases between. This CDR3 comprises 15 residues. Germline V gene lookup returns CDR1 SGHTA and CDR2 FQGNSA. The CDR3: CASSLEGGSLDEQYF. CDR3 DNA: TGTGCCAGCAGCTTAGAAGGGGGTTCGCTGGACGAGCAGTACTTC.

This clonotype was picked up many times. This rearrangement joins TRBV10-3 to TRBJ2-7; D not resolved. This CDR3 region has 16 residues. The germline gives CDR1 ENHRY, CDR2 SYGVKD. V was shortened by 0 bases and J by 6 bases, with 18 bases between the two germline ends. The CDR3 DNA reads TGTGCCATCAGTGAGTCACCTACCGAACCGATTTTCGAGCAGTACTTC. Amino acid sequence: CAISESPTEPIFEQYF.

The table lists this clonotype with a few counts. The rearrangement links TRBV5-1 to TRBJ2-7, with TRBD2 matching 14 bases. V lost 4 bases and J lost 3; bases outside the gene matches: 6. CDR1 and CDR2 from the germline V gene are SGHRS and YFSETQ. The CDR3 runs to 16 residues. This CDR3 is CASSAGTSGRGYEQYF. CDR3 DNA sequence: TGCGCCAGCAGCGCAGGGACTAGCGGGAGAGGCTACGAGCAGTACTTC.

V and J are TRBV5-1 and TRBJ2-3; 9 nucleotides match TRBD1. Germline loops: CDR1 SGHRS, CDR2 YFSETQ. With 3 bases clipped from V and 4 bases from J, the junction kept 18 bases outside the gene matches. This CDR3 has 19 amino acids. The CDR3 coding sequence is TGCGCCAGCAGCTCGTCCTCCGGGACAGGGAGAAGGGCGGCAGATACGCAGTATTTT. Amino acids: CASSSSSGTGRRAADTQYF.

V and J are TRBV9 and TRBJ2-7; 8 bases fit TRBD1. In germline, CDR1 is SGDLS, CDR2 YYNGEE. The V segment lost 3 bases and the J segment 2 bases; nucleotides outside the gene matches: 4. This CDR3 region has 14 residues. CDR3 sequence: CASSERDRTYEQYF. In nucleotides, the CDR3 is TGTGCCAGCAGCGAAAGGGACAGGACCTACGAGCAGTACTTC. The full variable domain, with the rest looked up from reference TRBV9 and TRBJ2-7, is DSGVTQTPKHLITATGQRVTLRCSPRSGDLSVYWYQQSLDQGLQFLIQYYNGEERAKGNILERFSAQQFPDLHSELNLSSLELGDSALYFCASSERDRTYEQYFGPGTRLTVT.

This clonotype was detected ten times or more. The chain is built from TRBV25-1 and TRBJ1-5; maybe TRBD1 (5 bases). Germline loops: CDR1 MGHDK, CDR2 SYGVNS. V dropped 3 bases and J dropped 6 bases, with 12 bases sitting between them. This CDR3 contains 14 residues. In nucleotides, the CDR3 is TGTGCCAGCAGTGACGGGACGGATATTCAGCCCCAGCATTTT. Protein sequence: CASSDGTDIQPQHF.

This chain joins TRBV25-1 and TRBJ2-3; the D gene is possibly TRBD2 (5 bases). CDR1 is MGHDK, CDR2 SYGVNS, per germline. V lost 6 bases, J lost 5 bases, and 9 bases lay in between. The CDR3 has 12 amino acids. The CDR3 nucleotides read TGTGCCAGCAGGGACTTAAGAGATACGCAGTATTTT. Its translation: CASRDLRDTQYF.

The gene calls are TRBV9 and TRBJ2-3, with 7 bases aligning to TRBD2. Losses at the gene ends were 3 bases for V and 5 bases for J; bases not matched to a gene: 3. Germline CDR1 is SGDLS and CDR2 is YYNGEE. The CDR3 covers 13 residues. This chain's CDR3 is CASSAGRGDTQYF. DNA of the CDR3: TGTGCCAGCAGCGCTGGGAGGGGAGATACGCAGTATTTT.

The J gene is TRBJ2-1, the V gene TRBV7-9; 8 nucleotides line up with TRBD1. Germline V gene lookup returns CDR1 SEHNR and CDR2 FQNEAQ (reference sequence). This CDR3 comprises 14 residues. V shed 7 bases, J shed 2 bases, and the junction held 4 bases outside the gene matches. CDR3 nucleotides: TGTGCCAGCATTGGACAGGGCCCCTACAATGAGCAGTTCTTC. Translating it yields CASIGQGPYNEQFF.

V and J are TRBV28 and TRBJ2-7; TRBD1 matches at 9 bases. Germline values: CDR1 MDHEN, CDR2 SYDVKM. This CDR3 comprises 15 residues. Unmatched junction bases numbered 10, after V lost 5 bases and J lost 5 bases. CDR3 in DNA: TGTGCCAGCAGTCGGGGACCGGGACAGGGCCACGAGCAGTACTTC. Protein: CASSRGPGQGHEQYF.

This clonotype turned up a few times. This chain connects TRBV11-1 to TRBJ2-3; the match to TRBD2 covers 9 bases. V was pared by 4 bases and J by 2 bases, with 13 bases of the junction left unmatched. The CDR3 runs to 18 residues. The germline V gene encodes CDR1 SGHAT and CDR2 FQDESV (reference sequence). DNA of the CDR3: TGTGCCAGCAGCTCTGCTCCAGTAGCGGGAGTATTCACAGATACGCAGTATTTT. As protein: CASSSAPVAGVFTDTQYF. The whole variable domain, remainder taken from reference TRBV11-1 and TRBJ2-3, is EAEVAQSPRYKITEKSQAVAFWCDPISGHATLYWYRQILGQGPELLVQFQDESVVDDSQLPKDRFSAERLKGVDSTLKIQPAELGDSAMYLCASSSAPVAGVFTDTQYFGPGTRLTVL.

There are many counts of this clonotype. V is TRBV29-1 and J is TRBJ2-2, with TRBD2 matching 11 bases. There are 15 residues in the CDR3. The germline V gene has CDR1 SQVTM and CDR2 ANQGSEA. V lost 7 bases, J lost 5 bases, and 9 bases stayed unmatched. CDR3 amino acids: CSAQLAGEETGELFF. The CDR3 nucleotides are TGCAGCGCCCAACTAGCGGGAGAAGAGACCGGGGAGCTGTTTTTT.